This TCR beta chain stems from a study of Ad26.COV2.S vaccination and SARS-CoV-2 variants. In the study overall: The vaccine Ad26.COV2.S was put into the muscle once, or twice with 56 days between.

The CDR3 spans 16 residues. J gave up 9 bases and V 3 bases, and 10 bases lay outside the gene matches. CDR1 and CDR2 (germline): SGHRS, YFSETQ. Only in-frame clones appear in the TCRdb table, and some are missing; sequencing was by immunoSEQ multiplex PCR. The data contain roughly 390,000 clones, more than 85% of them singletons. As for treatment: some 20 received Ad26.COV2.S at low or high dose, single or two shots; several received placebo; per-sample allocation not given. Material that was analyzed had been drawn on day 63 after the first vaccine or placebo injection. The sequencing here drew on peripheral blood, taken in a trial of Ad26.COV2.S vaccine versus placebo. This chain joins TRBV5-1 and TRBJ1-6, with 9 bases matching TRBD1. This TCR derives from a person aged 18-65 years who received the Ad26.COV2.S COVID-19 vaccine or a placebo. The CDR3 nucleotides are TGCGCCAGCAGCTCTGTGACAGGGGGAGGTGGTTCACCCCTCCACTTT. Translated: CASSSVTGGGGSPLHF.